What follows are 19 T cell receptor beta chains derived from one specimen sequenced in a study of cytomegalovirus exposure and HLA in healthy donors. In the PCR, 60 Vbeta and 13 Jbeta primers were used. Sequencing used immunoSEQ multiplex PCR; TCRdb keeps in-frame clones, though not all of them. The sample lists 95,000 to 150,000 clones; 75% to 85% were seen once. The material sequenced was PBMCs. The receptors shown here come from a female donor in good health and CMV-seropositive.

In its sample, this clone was seen once. The chain has TRBV15 and TRBJ1-1, with unresolved D. Trimming removed 0 bases from V and 1 base from J, with 12 bases in between. The CDR3 spans 16 residues. Germline CDR1 LNHNV, CDR2 YYDKDF (reference sequence). CDR3 amino acids: CATSRDLFVGNTEAFF. Written as DNA, the CDR3 is TGTGCCACCAGCAGAGATCTCTTTGTCGGGAACACTGAAGCTTTCTTT.

The chain employs TRBV5-1 and TRBJ2-4, with D possibly TRBD2 on 7 matching bases. With 4 bases removed from V and 10 bases from J, the gap between germline ends came to 18 bases. Per the germline V gene, CDR1 is SGHRS and CDR2 is YFSETQ. This CDR3 is 14 amino acids long. In DNA form, the CDR3 reads TGCGCCAGCAGCCCGGACAGCCGGGGGGATATTCAGTACTTC. As protein: CASSPDSRGDIQYF.

V usage is TRBV14 and J usage is TRBJ1-1, with no clear D. Trimming stripped 0 bases from V and 5 bases from J, with 7 bases between. CDR1 and CDR2 from the germline V gene are SGHDN and FVKESK. This CDR3 has 13 residues. CDR3 region: CASSQEQLTEAFF. In DNA, the CDR3 is TGTGCCAGCAGCCAAGAACAGCTAACTGAAGCTTTCTTT.

The CDR3 DNA sequence: TGTGCCAGTAGTGTACGGACAGAAGCTAACTATGGCTACACCTTC. Translating gives CASSVRTEANYGYTF. The chain is built from TRBV19 and TRBJ1-2, with a possible D match to TRBD1 (6 bases). The CDR3 runs 15 residues. Trimming stripped 5 bases from V and 0 bases from J, with 13 bases between. The V gene's germline CDR1 is LNHDA and CDR2 SQIVND (reference sequence).

The chain carries TRBV5-1 and TRBJ2-3; 8 bases match TRBD2. CDR1 is SGHRS, CDR2 YFSETQ, per germline. Trimming took 3 bases from V and 6 from J; bases not matched to a gene: 9. The CDR3 has 15 amino acids. CDR3 nucleotides: TGCGCCAGCAGCTCCGGGACTAGTAAGCGCGATACGCAGTATTTT. It encodes CASSSGTSKRDTQYF. Full variable domain (outside the CDR3, taken from reference TRBV5-1 and TRBJ2-3): KAGVTQTPRYLIKTRGQQVTLSCSPISGHRSVSWYQQTPGQGLQFLFEYFSETQRNKGNFPGRFSGRQFSNSRSEMNVSTLELGDSALYLCASSSGTSKRDTQYFGPGTRLTVL.

This clone showed up just a few times. The chain employs TRBV27 and TRBJ2-7; 11 bases map to TRBD2. V shed 3 bases, J shed 4 bases, and the junction held 5 bases outside the gene matches. CDR1 and CDR2 (germline): MNHEY, SMNVEV (reference sequence). This CDR3 is built from 15 residues. The CDR3 protein is CASSLASGGRYEQYF. DNA of the CDR3: TGTGCCAGCAGTTTGGCTAGCGGGGGGAGGTACGAGCAGTACTTC.

V gene TRBV29-1 combines with J gene TRBJ1-1; no definite D call. The V end lost 4 bases, the J end lost 4 bases, and 10 bases lay between the germline ends. This CDR3 comprises 12 residues. The germline V gene encodes CDR1 SQVTM and CDR2 ANQGSEA. CDR3 in DNA: TGCAGCGTTGGGGGAGAGTTCACTGAAGCTTTCTTT. Translation: CSVGGEFTEAFF.

DNA for the CDR3: TGCGCCAGCAGCCAAGATAGGGGAAACTCCTACGAGCAGTACTTC. This sequence encodes CASSQDRGNSYEQYF. The genes are TRBV4-3 and TRBJ2-7; weak D call: TRBD1 (5 bases). The ends were cut back, 0 bases at V and 0 bases at J, with 9 bases in the middle. This CDR3 spans 15 amino acids. CDR1 and CDR2 from the germline V gene are LGHNA and YSLEER.

The chain carries TRBV9 and TRBJ1-3; tentative D call: TRBD1 (5 bases). This CDR3 spans 18 amino acids. With 2 bases removed from V and 6 bases from J, the gap between germline ends came to 24 bases. Germline V gene sequence: CDR1 SGDLS, CDR2 YYNGEE. CDR3 nucleotide sequence: TGTGCCAGCAGCGTTCACCTAGGGAGGGGATCCCCCGAAAACACCATATATTTT. Amino acid sequence: CASSVHLGRGSPENTIYF.

This chain connects TRBV19 to TRBJ1-6, with D perhaps TRBD1 (5 bases). Trimming left V 7 bases short and J 4 bases short, with 17 bases between. The CDR3 has 16 residues. In germline, CDR1 is LNHDA, CDR2 SQIVND (reference sequence). CDR3 sequence reads: CASKDSHGGYNSPLHF. The CDR3 region has the DNA TGTGCCAGTAAGGATAGTCATGGGGGGTATAATTCACCCCTCCACTTT.

Here the CDR3 reads CASSPQVAANTGELFF. The CDR3 region has the DNA TGCGCCAGCAGCCCACAGGTGGCGGCGAACACCGGGGAGCTGTTTTTT. The V gene is TRBV5-1, the J gene TRBJ2-2; D may be TRBD1 (5 bases). The germline CDR1 and CDR2 sequences are SGHRS and YFSETQ. V was trimmed by 4 bases and J by 0 bases, leaving 13 bases between them. This CDR3 contains 16 residues.

This clone was seen a few times. The J gene is TRBJ1-4, the V gene TRBV28; D gene ambiguous. Germline CDR1 MDHEN, CDR2 SYDVKM. Trimming shortened V by 6 bases and J by 3 bases, and 14 bases separated the two germline ends. CDR3 length: 15 residues. DNA of the CDR3: TGTGCCAGCAGCCCCATTCACGGGGCTAATGAAAAACTGTTTTTT. Residues: CASSPIHGANEKLFF.

CDR3 protein: CASMLGATEAFF. The CDR3 coding sequence is TGTGCCAGCATGTTAGGGGCCACTGAAGCTTTCTTT. J is TRBJ1-1 and V is TRBV28; D possibly corresponds to TRBD1 (5 bases). V was trimmed by 7 bases and J by 4 bases, leaving 10 bases between them. CDR1 and CDR2 from the germline V gene are MDHEN and SYDVKM. The CDR3 totals 12 residues. The entire variable domain, with the rest obtained from reference TRBV28 and TRBJ1-1, is as follows: DVKVTQSSRYLVKRTGEKVFLECVQDMDHENMFWYRQDPGLGLRLIYFSYDVKMKEKGDIPEGYSVSREKKERFSLILESASTNQTSMYLCASMLGATEAFFGQGTRLTVV.

The J gene is TRBJ2-7, the V gene TRBV5-4; 9 bases agree with TRBD1. V lost 4 bases to trimming and J lost 3 bases; unmatched junction nucleotides: 5. The V gene's germline CDR1 is SGHNT and CDR2 YYREEE (reference sequence). The CDR3 is 14 amino acids. The CDR3 DNA follows: TGTGCCAGCAGCCCCAGGACAGGGGTCTACGAGCAGTACTTC. Its protein is CASSPRTGVYEQYF.

This chain joins TRBV5-1 and TRBJ2-7; D is perhaps TRBD1 (6 bases). Deletions cut 1 base from V and 2 bases from J, with 13 bases between. This CDR3 spans 15 amino acids. The germline gives CDR1 SGHRS, CDR2 YFSETQ. DNA of the CDR3: TGCGCCAGCAGCTTGCGTTCACAGGGCCCCTACGAGCAGTACTTC. Its translation: CASSLRSQGPYEQYF.

The V gene is TRBV5-6, the J gene TRBJ1-2; D perhaps matches TRBD1 (5 bases). Germline CDR1 is SGHDT and CDR2 is YYEEEE. This CDR3 contains 14 residues. The V end lost 4 bases, the J end lost 5 bases, and 15 bases lay between the germline ends. CDR3 protein: CASSQIQGWYGYTF. As DNA, the CDR3 is TGTGCCAGCAGCCAAATCCAGGGATGGTATGGCTACACCTTC.

V gene TRBV7-9 combines with J gene TRBJ2-7; D remains unclear. Germline V CDR1 and CDR2: SEHNR, FQNEAQ (reference sequence). V lost 1 base and J 1 base, leaving 5 bases between the germline ends. The CDR3 loop spans 13 amino acids. The CDR3 nucleotides are TGTGCCAGCAGCTTAGGCAGATCCTACGAGCAGTACTTC. It translates to CASSLGRSYEQYF.

This rearrangement joins TRBV13 to TRBJ1-1; no definite D call. The CDR3 is 15 amino acids. Trimming removed 2 bases at V and 2 bases at J, with 12 bases between. The germline CDR1 and CDR2 sequences are PRHDT and FYEKMQ (reference sequence). For the CDR3, the DNA is TGTGCCAGCAGCTTAAATGGCAGGTCAAACACTGAAGCTTTCTTT. It encodes CASSLNGRSNTEAFF. Combining the CDR3 with reference TRBV13 and TRBJ1-1 gives the whole variable domain AAGVIQSPRHLIKEKRETATLKCYPIPRHDTVYWYQQGPGQDPQFLISFYEKMQSDKGSIPDRFSAQQFSDYHSELNMSSLELGDSALYFCASSLNGRSNTEAFFGQGTRLTVV.

This clone was picked up a small number of times. J is TRBJ2-3 and V is TRBV5-1; D is perhaps TRBD1 (6 bases). V was cut by 4 bases and J by 1 base, with 16 bases left in between. The CDR3 covers 16 residues. CDR1 and CDR2 (germline): SGHRS, YFSETQ. For the CDR3, the DNA is TGCGCCAGCAGCCCATATACAGGGCACGGCACAGATACGCAGTATTTT. Residues: CASSPYTGHGTDTQYF.